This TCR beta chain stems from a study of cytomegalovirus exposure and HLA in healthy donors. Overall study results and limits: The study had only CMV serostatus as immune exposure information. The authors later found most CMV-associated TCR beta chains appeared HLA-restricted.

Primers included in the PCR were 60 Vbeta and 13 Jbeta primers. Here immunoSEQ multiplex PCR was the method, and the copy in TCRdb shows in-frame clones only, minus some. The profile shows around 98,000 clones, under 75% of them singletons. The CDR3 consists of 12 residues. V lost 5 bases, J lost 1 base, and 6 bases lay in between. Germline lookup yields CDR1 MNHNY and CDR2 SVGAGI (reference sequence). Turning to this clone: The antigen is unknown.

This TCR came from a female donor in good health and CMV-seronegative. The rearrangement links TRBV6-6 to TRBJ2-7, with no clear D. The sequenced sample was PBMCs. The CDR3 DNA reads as TGTGCCAGCAGTCTAGAATCCTACGAGCAGTACTTC. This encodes CASSLESYEQYF.